The clone carrying this T cell receptor beta chain was detected a few times. Its specificity is unknown. The data were taken from a study of regulatory T cells in long-lasting Graves disease. Study-level results: There was favoring of TRBV28, TRBJ1-2 and TRBJ2-5 in persistent disease.

The TCR beta library used iRepertoire HTBI primers with Arm-PCR amplification of CDR3. Each CDR3 protein is one row after TCRdb ran MiXCR on the multiplex PCR reads. Among roughly 500,000 distinct CDR3 sequences listed, around 21% were seen once. Germline CDR1 reads SGHRS; CDR2 reads YFSETQ. CDR3 length: 16 amino acids. Time point: persistent/refractory GD, antithyroid drugs over 5 years with positive TRAb. Making the TCR library involved RNA that had been extracted from PBMCs. The specimen was peripheral blood mononuclear cells (PBMCs), collected when the disease was refractory, from a patient treated with antithyroid drugs. The clonotype comes from a female donor with Graves disease. The chain carries TRBV5-1 and TRBJ1-4, with TRBD1 matching over 11 bases. The DNA end lines up better with TRBJ1-6; the J call may be wrong. This CDR3 reads CASSTRTGGVDSPLHF. The DNA for the CDR3 is TGCGCCAGCAGCACCCGGACAGGGGGCGTTGATTCACCCCTCCACTTT.